This TCR beta chain was recovered during a study of T cells in Graves' hyperthyroidism and ophthalmopathy (dated by TCRdb to between 2018 and 2021). About the full investigation: Peripheral blood samples were taken at the time of initial diagnosis, prior to any treatment. A discovery cohort of around 100 patients, 43 with Graves' ophthalmopathy and about 60 with stable Graves' hyperthyroidism, was used to find distinguishing TCR V-J signatures. Prospective prediction of ophthalmopathy was tested in an independent validation cohort consisting of 18 to 20 hyperthyroidism patients and more than 15 patients who later progressed to ophthalmopathy. The approximately 100 discovery patients were divided at random into training and test sets in a 7:3 ratio. In addition, the study compared T-cell repertoires in thyroid tissue and in blood from five or six Graves' hyperthyroidism patients. Following sampling, methimazole starting at 30 mg daily was given to hyperthyroidism patients, and high-dose intravenous methylprednisolone was given to ophthalmopathy patients. The paper describes TCR Vbeta CDR3 sequencing of more than 120 peripheral blood samples, made up of some 40 ophthalmopathy patients, 70 to 80 hyperthyroidism patients and roughly 17 progressor patients. What the research found in general, with its limitations: In validation, the model predicted progression to ophthalmopathy a median of roughly 6.1 months before onset, with over 55% sensitivity and just under 75% specificity. Most expanded thyroid clonotypes (frequency above 0.001) were also detected in blood, a finding suggesting that blood repertoires may reflect thyroid immune responses. Sample size was not statistically predetermined, and blinding of investigators to group allocation was not performed. Ophthalmopathy was separated from stable hyperthyroidism by a 13 V-J signature model, with approximately 90% sensitivity and just over 81% specificity obtained in cross-validation and 80%/75% obtained in testing.

Stable Graves' hyperthyroidism was defined as no progression to ophthalmopathy during 18 months of follow-up. Hyperthyroidism patients were aged 18 to 65 years and newly diagnosed, with disease duration of less than 2 months. Exclusion was applied to patients with uncontrolled infections, other autoimmune diseases, pregnancy or lactation. Clinical symptoms, serum thyroxine and TRAb, thyroid ultrasound, and orbital computed tomography formed the basis for the diagnoses. PBMCs were isolated from about 10 ml of fresh peripheral blood by Ficoll-Paque density gradient centrifugation. Total RNA was extracted with Trizol reagent, and quality was checked on an Agilent 2100 Bioanalyzer. The sample holds a few counts of this clonotype. Its recognized antigen is unknown. There are no base qualities to consult, and no much larger clone falls within one base. The TCR beta CDR3 regions were amplified from RNA transcripts. The first round of RT-PCR for the TCR CDR3 was performed with the HTBI primer set and the Qiagen OneStep RT-PCR kit. Libraries were constructed in a second round of multiplex PCR, after which size selection and purification were performed. Libraries were sequenced paired-end with 100 bp reads on an Illumina HiSeq2000. From the authors' description of their analysis: Raw data were processed with SOAPnuke, discarding reads with adapters, uncalled bases, mean Phred below 15, or no exact constant-primer or identifier match. High-quality paired reads were merged with COPE v1.2.5, and unique nucleotide sequences were defined as clonotypes. MiTCR v1.1 was used to align the clonotypes against IMGT TRBV, TRBD and TRBJ reference segments. Only V-J combinations with frequency above 0.0001, covering 99.2% of repertoires, were analysed. The TCS score was defined as the ratio of F50 (clonal expansion) to E x V (chaos), calculated using BLOSUM62-based TCRdist between CDR3 peptides within each V-J. Welch's t-statistics and random forest reduced roughly 500 V-J features to 10 to 15, which were used in a naive Bayes classifier (R e1071). In TCRdb, the public reads were trimmed at Q25 with fastp and aligned with MiXCR, with productive beta chains retained. Every entry covers one CDR3 protein and lists the most common genes and DNA from its rows. Clone size and V and J calls follow TCRdb, not the original study. The sample profile shows approximately 520,000 distinct CDR3 sequences; about a fifth of them were found once. The top ten constitute roughly 29% of the sample.

From its cysteine to its phenylalanine, the CDR3 spans 19 amino acids. The retained sequence is limited to the CDR3, 57 bases, with the frame set at the first base. V and J lose 4 bases and 6 bases, and a span of 28 bases separates them. As encoded in the germline V gene, CDR1 is SGHRS while CDR2 is YFSETQ. This clonotype originated in a young man with Graves' hyperthyroidism. The chain couples TRBV5-1 to TRBJ2-2, and TRBD1 may be the D gene, going by 8 matching bases. What was sequenced was blood. CDR3 protein: CASSGGDRMFASRPGELFF. The DNA reads as follows: TGCGCCAGCAGCGGGGGGGACAGGATGTTTGCCTCCCGCCCCGGGGAGCTGTTTTTT.